The clone carrying this T cell receptor (beta chain) was seen a single time. This specimen belongs to a study of blood T cell repertoires in COVID-19. Across the whole study: Acute-phase and convalescent COVID-19 samples originated in the United States, Italy and Spain.

Clones were sequenced by immunoSEQ multiplex PCR, and TCRdb holds only the in-frame ones, with some missing. The sample consists of some 250,000 clones, about 90% of them appearing once. The CDR3 spans 16 residues. The V gene's germline CDR1 is DFQATT and CDR2 SNEGSKA (reference sequence). V lost 3 bases to trimming and J lost 5 bases; unmatched junction nucleotides: 13. The chain uses TRBV20-1 and TRBJ2-5; the match to TRBD2 covers 9 bases. The source is a woman aged 25 to 39 who had recovered from COVID-19. What was sequenced was peripheral blood. The CDR3: CSASFQRGVDRETQYF. For the CDR3, the DNA is TGCAGTGCTAGTTTCCAGCGGGGGGTTGATAGGGAGACCCAGTACTTC.